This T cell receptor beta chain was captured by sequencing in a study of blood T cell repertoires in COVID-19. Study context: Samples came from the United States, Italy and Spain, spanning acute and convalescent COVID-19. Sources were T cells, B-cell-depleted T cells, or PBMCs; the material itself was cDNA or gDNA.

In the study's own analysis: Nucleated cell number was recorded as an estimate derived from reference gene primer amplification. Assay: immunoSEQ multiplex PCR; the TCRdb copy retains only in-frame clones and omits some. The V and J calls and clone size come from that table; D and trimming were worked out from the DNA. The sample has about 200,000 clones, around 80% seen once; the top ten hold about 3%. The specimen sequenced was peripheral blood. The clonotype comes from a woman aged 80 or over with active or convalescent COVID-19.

The CDR3 loop is CASSEGLAGVREQYF. CDR3 in DNA: TGTGCCAGCAGCGAAGGACTAGCGGGGGTTCGCGAGCAGTACTTC. The rearrangement links TRBV28 to TRBJ2-7; 13 positions match TRBD2. The V segment lost 6 bases and the J segment 6 bases; nucleotides outside the gene matches: 8. CDR1 and CDR2 (germline): MDHEN, SYDVKM. The CDR3 totals 15 residues. The full variable domain, completed using reference TRBV28 and TRBJ2-7, is DVKVTQSSRYLVKRTGEKVFLECVQDMDHENMFWYRQDPGLGLRLIYFSYDVKMKEKGDIPEGYSVSREKKERFSLILESASTNQTSMYLCASSEGLAGVREQYFGPGTRLTVT.